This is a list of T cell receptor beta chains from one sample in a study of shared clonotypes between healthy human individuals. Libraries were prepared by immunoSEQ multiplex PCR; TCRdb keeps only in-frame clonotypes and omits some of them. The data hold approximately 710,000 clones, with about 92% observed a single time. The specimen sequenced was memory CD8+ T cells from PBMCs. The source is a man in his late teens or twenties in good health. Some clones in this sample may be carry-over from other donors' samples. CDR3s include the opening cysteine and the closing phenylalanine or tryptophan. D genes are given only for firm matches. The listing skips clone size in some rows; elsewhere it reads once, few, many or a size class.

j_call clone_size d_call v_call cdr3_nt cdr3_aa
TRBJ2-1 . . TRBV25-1 TGTGCCAGCAGTATAGCGGACTACAATGAGCAGTTCTTC CASSIADYNEQFF
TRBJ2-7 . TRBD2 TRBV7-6 TGTGCCAGCAGCTTAAGTGGCGGGAGAAGCTACGAGCAGTACTTC CASSLSGGRSYEQYF
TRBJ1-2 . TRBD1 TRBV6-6 TGTGCCAGCAGGAAGCGACAGGGGATTACCTATGGCTACACCTTC CASRKRQGITYGYTF
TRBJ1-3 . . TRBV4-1 TGCGCCAGCAGCCAATCGCAGTCTACATCTGGAAACACCATATATTTT CASSQSQSTSGNTIYF
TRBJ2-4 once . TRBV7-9 TGTGCCAGCAGCTTTTCGGGTCCGGTAGGAAACATTCAGTACTTC CASSFSGPVGNIQYF
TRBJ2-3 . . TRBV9 TGTGCCAGCAGCGTAGGTCGGATTCGAAAAGGAGATACGCAGTATTTT CASSVGRIRKGDTQYF
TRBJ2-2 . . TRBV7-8 TGTGCCAGCATGTACCTCGGGGAGCTGTTTTTT CASMYLGELFF
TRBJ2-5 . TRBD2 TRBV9 TGTGCCAGCAGCGTAGGGGGTAGCGGGCAAGAGACCCAGTACTTC CASSVGGSGQETQYF
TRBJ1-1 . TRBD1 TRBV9 TGTGCCAGCAGCCCAGGGGGCGAAGCTTTCTTT CASSPGGEAFF
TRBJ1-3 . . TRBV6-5 TGTGCCAGCAGTTACGGGGTAGACCCTGGAAACACCATATATTTT CASSYGVDPGNTIYF
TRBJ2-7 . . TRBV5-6 TGTGCCAGCAGCTTGGCAGGGCCGGGGGCCTACGAGCAGTACTTC CASSLAGPGAYEQYF
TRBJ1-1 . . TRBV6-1 TGTGCCAGCAGTGAAAGATACAGGGACACTGAAGCTTTCTTT CASSERYRDTEAFF
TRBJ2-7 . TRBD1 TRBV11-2 TGTGCCAGCAGCCAGGACAGGGACGAGCAGTACTTC CASSQDRDEQYF
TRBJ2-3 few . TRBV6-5 TGTGCCAGCAGTTACATGGGAGATACGCAGTATTTT CASSYMGDTQYF
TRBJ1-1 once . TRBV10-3 TGTGCCATCAGTGAGGAGGTAGGGGAGCAAGCTTTCTTT CAISEEVGEQAFF
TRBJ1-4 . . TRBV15 TGTGCCACCAGCAGAGTTACAGGGCCTACTAATGAAAAACTGTTTTTT CATSRVTGPTNEKLFF
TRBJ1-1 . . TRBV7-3 TGTGCCAGCAGCTTAAGTCAAGGGCGTGAAGCTTTCTTT CASSLSQGREAFF
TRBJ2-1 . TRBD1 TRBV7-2 TGTGCCAGCAGCATCGCAGGGGGACCCTACAATGAGCAGTTCTTC CASSIAGGPYNEQFF
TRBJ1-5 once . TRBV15 TGTGCCACCGGGGGTCCTAGCCACAATCAGCCCCAGCATTTT CATGGPSHNQPQHF
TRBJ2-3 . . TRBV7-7 TGTGCCAGCAGCTTAGGGGGACGGGGTCCCGTAGATACGCAGTATTTT CASSLGGRGPVDTQYF
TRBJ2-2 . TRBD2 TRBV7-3 TGTGCCAGCAGCTTGTTGGCGGCGGGAGGCCCTGGCGGGGAGCTGTTTTTT CASSLLAAGGPGGELFF
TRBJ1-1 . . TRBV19 TGTGCCAGTAGTGGGACGACCGTGAACACTGAAGCTTTCTTT CASSGTTVNTEAFF
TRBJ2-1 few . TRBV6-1 TGTGCCAGCAGTGAAAGCCCAGAGGGGAATGAGCAGTTCTTC CASSESPEGNEQFF
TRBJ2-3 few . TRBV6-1 TGTGCCAGCAGTGAAGCGCTCGAACCAGATACGCAGTATTTT CASSEALEPDTQYF
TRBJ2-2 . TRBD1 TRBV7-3 TGTGCCAGCAGCTTCGACAGGGGGGCGAGCACCGGGGAGCTGTTTTTT CASSFDRGASTGELFF
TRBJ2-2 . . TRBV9 TGTGCCAGCAGGAGGGGAGTAGAGGACACCGGGGAGCTGTTTTTT CASRRGVEDTGELFF
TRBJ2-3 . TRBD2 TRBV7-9 TGTGCCAGCAGCTTTCCTCCCCGGACTAGCGGCGCAGATACGCAGTATTTT CASSFPPRTSGADTQYF
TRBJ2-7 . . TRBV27 TGTGCCAGCAAGACGGCAGCCTCCTACGAGCAGTACTTC CASKTAASYEQYF
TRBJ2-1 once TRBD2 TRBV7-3 TGTGCCAGCAGCTTAACGGGACTAGGCTTCAATGAGCAGTTCTTC CASSLTGLGFNEQFF
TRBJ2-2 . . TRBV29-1 TGCAGCGCGGCAGGGGGGAGGGTCAACACCGGGGAGCTGTTTTTT CSAAGGRVNTGELFF
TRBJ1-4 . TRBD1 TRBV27 TGTGCCAGCAGTTTGGACAGGGGCGAAAAACTGTTTTTT CASSLDRGEKLFF
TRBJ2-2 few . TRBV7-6 TGTGCCAGCAGCACCATGACAGAGAACACCGGGGAGCTGTTTTTT CASSTMTENTGELFF
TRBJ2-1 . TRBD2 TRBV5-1 TGCGCCAGCAGCTTGGAAGCGGGGAACAATGAGCAGTTCTTC CASSLEAGNNEQFF
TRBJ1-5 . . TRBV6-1 TGTGCCAGCAGTGAATTGCGGAGTAGCAATCAGCCCCAGCATTTT CASSELRSSNQPQHF
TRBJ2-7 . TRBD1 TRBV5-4 TGTGCCAGCAGCGCCGCATCCTCAGGGGGCGTTAATCACGAGCAGTACTTC CASSAASSGGVNHEQYF
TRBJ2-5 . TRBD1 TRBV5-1 TGCGCCAGCAGCTCGCCGGGACAGGAACAAGAGACCCAGTACTTC CASSSPGQEQETQYF
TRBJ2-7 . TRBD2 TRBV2 TGTGCCAGCGTACCGGGACTAGCGGATTATATCTCCTACGAGCAGTACTTC CASVPGLADYISYEQYF
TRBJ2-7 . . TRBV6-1 TGTGCCAGCAGTGAAGGGTCCACCTACGAGCAGTACTTC CASSEGSTYEQYF
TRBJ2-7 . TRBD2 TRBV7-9 TGTGCCAGCAGCCTCACTAGCGGGATTACCTACGAGCAGTACTTC CASSLTSGITYEQYF
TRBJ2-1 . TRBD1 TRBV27 TGTGCCAGCAGTATAACGACAGGGACCAATGAGCAGTTCTTC CASSITTGTNEQFF
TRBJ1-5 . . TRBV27 TGTGCCAGCAGAAGGGGAGCGAATCAGCCCCAGCATTTT CASRRGANQPQHF
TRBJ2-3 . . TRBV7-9 TGTGCCAGCAGCTTAGTTCAACTATCCACAGATACGCAGTATTTT CASSLVQLSTDTQYF
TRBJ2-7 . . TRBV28 TGTGCCAGCAGTCCCCTAACAGCCTACGAGCAGTACTTC CASSPLTAYEQYF
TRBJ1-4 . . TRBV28 TGTGCCAGCAGCCCAAACCCGGGTCCTTTTCTGGAAGATGAAAAACTGTTTTTT CASSPNPGPFLEDEKLFF
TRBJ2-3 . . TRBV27 TGTGCCAGCAGAATGCGACTCGGAGATACGCAGTATTTT CASRMRLGDTQYF